Listed below are T cell receptor beta chains from one sample, sequenced in a study of human T cells and chemical hapten exposure. TCRdb re-derived calls from the RACE reads in MiXCR, one entry per CDR3 protein. The sample has roughly 38,000 distinct CDR3 sequences; about 7.4% are singletons. Source: whole blood, taken in connection with sensitization to the hapten diphenylcyclopropenone (DPC). Receptors originate from a woman aged 50 to 65 with alopecia areata. Some clones in this sample may be carry-over from other donors' samples. Each CDR3 is given with its conserved first and last residue. D genes are given only for firm matches. Clone size is given for some rows only: seen once, a few or many times, or a class if the clone is expanded.

J gene,D gene,V gene,clone size,CDR3 DNA,CDR3 protein
TRBJ2-4,.,TRBV2,many,TGTGCCAGCGGTTACCGGGAGAACATTCAGTACTTC,CASGYRENIQYF
TRBJ2-1,TRBD2,TRBV20-1,many,TGCAGTGTCAAGGGACTAGCGAAGAATGAGCAGTTCTTC,CSVKGLAKNEQFF
TRBJ2-7,TRBD2,TRBV11-2,many,TGTGCCAGCAGCTTAGTAGCGGGAGGGTACGAGCAGTACTTC,CASSLVAGGYEQYF
TRBJ1-5,.,TRBV27,.,TGTGCCAGCAGCCCCTGGGGGCAGGGAAATCAGCCCCAGCATTTT,CASSPWGQGNQPQHF
TRBJ2-7,TRBD2,TRBV12-3/TRBV12-4,many,TGTGCCAGCAGTGTAGCGGGAGGCCCCCTCTACGAGCAGTACTTC,CASSVAGGPLYEQYF
TRBJ2-2,TRBD1,TRBV6-8,.,TGTGCCAGCAACAGGGGGCGTATCACCGGGGAGCTGTTTTTT,CASNRGRITGELFF
TRBJ1-1,.,TRBV5-4,many,TGTGCCAGCAGCTGGGGGGGGAACACTGAAGCTTTCTTT,CASSWGGNTEAFF
TRBJ1-6,TRBD1,TRBV20-1,many,TGCAGTGCTTCCGGGACAGGGGGTCTCAGAGGGCACTTT,CSASGTGGLRGHF
TRBJ1-1,.,TRBV6-6,many,TGTGCCAGCGGCCAAGTGGGTACAGGTGCGGGATTCACTGAAGCTTTCTTT,CASGQVGTGAGFTEAFF
TRBJ2-7,.,TRBV12-5,medium-sized,TGTGCTAGTGCTTTACCCAGCTCCTACGAGCAGTACTTC,CASALPSSYEQYF
TRBJ2-7,TRBD2,TRBV3-1,.,TGTGCCAGCAGGCTCGGACTAGCGGGAGGGTACTACGAGCAGTACTTC,CASRLGLAGGYYEQYF
TRBJ2-7,TRBD2,TRBV27,.,TGTGCCAGCAGTCCCCTCGGGACTAGCGGGAGGTACGAGCAGTACTTC,CASSPLGTSGRYEQYF
TRBJ1-4,.,TRBV7-9,.,TGTGCCAGCAGCTCCATCCCCGAAAAACTGTTTTTT,CASSSIPEKLFF
TRBJ2-1,.,TRBV29-1,many,TGCAGCGGTGACCGGGGGCCCGAGCAGTTCTTC,CSGDRGPEQFF
TRBJ2-5,TRBD2,TRBV11-2,many,TGTGCCAGCAGCTTCGGACTAGGAGGGGCAGAGACCCAGTACTTC,CASSFGLGGAETQYF
TRBJ2-2,.,TRBV5-1,many,TGCGCCAGCAGCTTGGCGCCTAGCATAAGCGGGGAGCTGTTTTTT,CASSLAPSISGELFF
TRBJ2-3,.,TRBV13,few,TGTGCCAGCAGCTCCGGCTTGGATACGCAGTATTTT,CASSSGLDTQYF
TRBJ1-2,TRBD1,TRBV2,few,TGTGCCAGCAGTGAGGGAGGGACAGGGGACTATGGCTACACCTTC,CASSEGGTGDYGYTF
TRBJ2-2,.,TRBV29-1,many,TGCACCCTTATGGGGGAGACCGGGGAGCTGTTTTTT,CTLMGETGELFF
TRBJ1-1,.,TRBV12-2,.,TGTGCAAGTCGCTTAGTAGGTGCACGGGCCGGCAGGGGGAACACTGAAGCTTTCTTT,CASRLVGARAGRGNTEAFF
TRBJ2-3,TRBD1,TRBV7-2,many,TGTGCCAGCAGCGCCCACAGGACAGGCTACACAGATACGCAGTATTTT,CASSAHRTGYTDTQYF
TRBJ2-3,TRBD2,TRBV18,many,TGTGCCAGCTCACCACCTCGCGGGAGTTCGAGCACAGATACGCAGTATTTT,CASSPPRGSSSTDTQYF
TRBJ2-1,.,TRBV2,many,TGTGCCAGCAGTGAAGTTGGAGCCTACAATGAGCAGTTCTTC,CASSEVGAYNEQFF
TRBJ1-2,TRBD1,TRBV28,many,TGTGCCAGCAGTCCGACAGGGAACTATGGCTACACCTTC,CASSPTGNYGYTF
TRBJ2-3,TRBD2,TRBV2,.,TGTGCCAGCGCCGGGACTAGCGTAGATACGCAGTATTTT,CASAGTSVDTQYF
TRBJ2-1,.,TRBV11-2,few,TGTGCCAGCAGCACGATCGAGACGATGCAGTTCTTC,CASSTIETMQFF
TRBJ2-7,.,TRBV18,few,TGTGCCAGCTCACCAGTCAGTAGCAGGACCACCTACGAGCAGTACTTC,CASSPVSSRTTYEQYF
TRBJ2-7,.,TRBV6-5,few,TGTGCCAGCAGTTACTCGCCGACAGCCTCCTCCTACGAGCAGTACTTC,CASSYSPTASSYEQYF
TRBJ2-7,.,TRBV25-1,many,TGTGCCAGCAGTGAGTCCTACGAGCAGTACTTC,CASSESYEQYF
TRBJ1-6,.,TRBV18,many,TGTGCCAGCTCACCAAAGGAGGCAGCCCCCGGTTCACCCCTCCACTTT,CASSPKEAAPGSPLHF
TRBJ2-7,.,TRBV20-1,many,TGCAGTGCTAGTAAGGCCGGACCGACCTCCTACGAGCAGTACTTC,CSASKAGPTSYEQYF
TRBJ2-1,.,TRBV11-2,many,TGTGCCAGCAGCTTGACTAGTTGGTGGGGGCTGAATGAGCAGTTCTTC,CASSLTSWWGLNEQFF
TRBJ2-1,.,TRBV24-1,.,TGTGCCACAGAAGGGGAGCTGACTGGCAATGAGCAGTTCTTC,CATEGELTGNEQFF
TRBJ2-3,.,TRBV3-1,.,TGTGCCAGCAGCCAAAGGAGACAGCCCAAGGCAGATACGCAGTATTTT,CASSQRRQPKADTQYF
TRBJ2-1,TRBD1,TRBV19,.,TGTGCCAGTAGGAGGGACAGGGGTCCACCTGAGCAGTTCTTC,CASRRDRGPPEQFF
TRBJ2-7,TRBD2,TRBV3-1,many,TGTGCCAGCAGCCCTCTAGCGGGAGGGTGGAGCGAGCAGTACTTC,CASSPLAGGWSEQYF
TRBJ2-4,TRBD1,TRBV6-1,few,TGTGCCAGCAGTGACGGACAGGGGGCGTCCAAAAACATTCAGTACTTC,CASSDGQGASKNIQYF
TRBJ2-7,TRBD2,TRBV7-6,few,TGTGCCAGCAGCATGGGACTAGCGGGAGTTTACGAGCAGTACTTC,CASSMGLAGVYEQYF
TRBJ2-1,TRBD2,TRBV6-1,.,TGTGCCAGCAGTGAACTTGGACTAGCGGGAGTTAGTGAGCAGTTCTTC,CASSELGLAGVSEQFF
TRBJ1-1,.,TRBV10-3,many,TGTGCCATCAGTGAGCCGGGACGGGGGAACACTGAAGCTTTCTTT,CAISEPGRGNTEAFF
TRBJ1-1,.,TRBV7-8,many,TGTGCCAGCAGCTTAGGACAGGCAAACACTGAAGCTTTCTTT,CASSLGQANTEAFF
TRBJ1-5,.,TRBV27,many,TGTGCCAGCAGTTTGTTCCCAGGGAGCAATCAGCCCCAGCATTTT,CASSLFPGSNQPQHF
TRBJ2-3,TRBD2,TRBV7-3,many,TGTGCCAGCAGCTTAATGGGACTAGCGGGGACAGATACGCAGTATTTT,CASSLMGLAGTDTQYF
TRBJ1-1,.,TRBV10-3,many,TGTGCCATCAGTGTACAGAACACTGAAGCTTTCTTT,CAISVQNTEAFF
TRBJ2-3,TRBD2,TRBV7-2,few,TGTGCCAGCAGTCTAGGGGGACTAGCGGGCACAGATACGCAGTATTTT,CASSLGGLAGTDTQYF
TRBJ1-2,TRBD1,TRBV3-1,many,TGTGCCAGCAGCCAATTATCGGGACAGGGAAATGGCTACACCTTC,CASSQLSGQGNGYTF
TRBJ2-2,.,TRBV19,many,TGTGCCAGTGGCCGGGGAACCGGGGAGCTGTTTTTT,CASGRGTGELFF
TRBJ2-5,.,TRBV7-9,many,TGTGCCAGCAGCTTAGGGCAGGCGGGCCAAGAGACCCAGTACTTC,CASSLGQAGQETQYF
TRBJ2-3,TRBD1,TRBV5-1,many,TGCGCCAGCAGCAGGGAACAGGGGAGCACAGATACGCAGTATTTT,CASSREQGSTDTQYF
TRBJ2-7,TRBD2,TRBV5-4,many,TGTGCCAGCAGCTCCGGGACTAGCGGGAGGAGCTCCTACGAGCAGTACTTC,CASSSGTSGRSSYEQYF
TRBJ2-5,.,TRBV6-5,many,TGTGCCAGCAGTTGGTCTCGTGGGGGGCCAGAGACCCAGTACTTC,CASSWSRGGPETQYF
TRBJ2-5,.,TRBV7-3,many,TGTGCCAGCAGCTTAACGGGCTCCAGGGAGACCCAGTACTTC,CASSLTGSRETQYF
TRBJ2-7,.,TRBV18,many,TGTGCCAGCTCGCCCCGGGACGGCGGCTACGAGCAGTACTTC,CASSPRDGGYEQYF
TRBJ2-7,TRBD1,TRBV6-1,few,TGTGCCAGCAGAAAAGACGGACAGGTGGGGTCCTACGAGCAGTACTTC,CASRKDGQVGSYEQYF
TRBJ1-1,.,TRBV6-2/TRBV6-3,many,TGTGCCAGCAGTCCCGCCCGCCCTGAAGCTTTCTTT,CASSPARPEAFF
TRBJ1-1,.,TRBV6-5,many,TGTGCCAGCAGTTACGGGCAGGGAGGGGGCACTGAAGCTTTCTTT,CASSYGQGGGTEAFF
TRBJ2-5,.,TRBV9,many,TGTGCCAGCAGCGCCGCAGGAGAGACCCAGTACTTC,CASSAAGETQYF
TRBJ1-2,TRBD1,TRBV20-1,many,TGCAGTGCTAGAGTGACAGGGGGCGCCGATGGCTACACCTTC,CSARVTGGADGYTF
TRBJ2-1,.,TRBV27,many,TGTGCCAGCAGACCATCTGCTACGGCGAACTACAATGAGCAGTTCTTC,CASRPSATANYNEQFF
TRBJ2-7,.,TRBV3-1,many,TGTGCCAGCAGCCAAGATATCACAGCCGCCTACGAGCAGTACTTC,CASSQDITAAYEQYF